This TCR beta chain was retrieved from a study of T-cell reconstitution after alpha-beta-depleted transplantation in children. Molecular barcoding with unique molecular identifiers was used for the TCRbeta library. TCRdb reanalysed the PCR reads using MiXCR and keeps one entry per CDR3 protein. Here the sample spans approximately 640,000 distinct CDR3 sequences, roughly 17% being singletons. The CDR3 consists of 14 residues. The V gene lost 3 bases and the J gene lost 3 bases, with 12 bases spanning the gap. Looked up from germline, CDR1 is SGHNT and CDR2 is YENEEA. This chain joins TRBV11-3 and TRBJ2-7; no clear D gene. The receptor was derived from a human donor who donated a stem cell graft to a child with acute myeloid leukemia. Sequenced material: PBMCs from the stem cell graft donor, taken from the stem cell graft. The CDR3 coding sequence is TGTGCCAGCAGCTTCGAACCGGGTAACTACGAGCAGTACTTC. Protein: CASSFEPGNYEQYF.